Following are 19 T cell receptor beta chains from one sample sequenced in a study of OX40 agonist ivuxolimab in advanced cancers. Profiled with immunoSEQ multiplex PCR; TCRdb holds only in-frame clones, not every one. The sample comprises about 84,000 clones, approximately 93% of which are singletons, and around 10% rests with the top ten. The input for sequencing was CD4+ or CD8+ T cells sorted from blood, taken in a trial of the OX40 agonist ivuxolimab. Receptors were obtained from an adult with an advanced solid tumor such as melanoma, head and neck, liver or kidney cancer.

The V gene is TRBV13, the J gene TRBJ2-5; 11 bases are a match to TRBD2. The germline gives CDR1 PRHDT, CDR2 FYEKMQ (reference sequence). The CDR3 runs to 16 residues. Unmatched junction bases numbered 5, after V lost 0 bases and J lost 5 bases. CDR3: CASSLGIAGGKETQYF. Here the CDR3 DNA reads TGTGCCAGCAGCTTAGGAATAGCGGGAGGGAAGGAGACCCAGTACTTC.

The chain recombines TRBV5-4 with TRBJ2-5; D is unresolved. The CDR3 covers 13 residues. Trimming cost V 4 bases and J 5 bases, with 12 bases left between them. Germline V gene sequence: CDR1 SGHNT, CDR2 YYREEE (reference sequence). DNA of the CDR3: TGTGCCAGCAGCATGGTTATCGGGGAGACCCAGTACTTC. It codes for CASSMVIGETQYF.

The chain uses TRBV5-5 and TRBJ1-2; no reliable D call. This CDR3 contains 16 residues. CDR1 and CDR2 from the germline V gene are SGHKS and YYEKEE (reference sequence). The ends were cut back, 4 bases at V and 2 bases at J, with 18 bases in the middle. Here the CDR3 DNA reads TGTGCCAGCAGCCCAGGACGGGTTCTAGCGAACTATGGCTACACCTTC. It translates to CASSPGRVLANYGYTF.

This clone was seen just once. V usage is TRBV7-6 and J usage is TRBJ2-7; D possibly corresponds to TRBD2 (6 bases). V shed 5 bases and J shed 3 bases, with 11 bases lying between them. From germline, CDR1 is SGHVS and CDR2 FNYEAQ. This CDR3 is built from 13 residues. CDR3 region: CASSQGTGYEQYF. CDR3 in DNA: TGTGCCAGCAGCCAAGGGACTGGCTACGAGCAGTACTTC.

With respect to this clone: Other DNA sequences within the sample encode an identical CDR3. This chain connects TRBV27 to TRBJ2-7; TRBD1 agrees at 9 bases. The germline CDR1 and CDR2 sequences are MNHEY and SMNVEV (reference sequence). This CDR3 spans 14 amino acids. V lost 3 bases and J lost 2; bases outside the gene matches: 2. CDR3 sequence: CASSFGTGTYEQYF. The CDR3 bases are TGTGCCAGCAGTTTCGGGACAGGGACCTACGAGCAGTACTTC.

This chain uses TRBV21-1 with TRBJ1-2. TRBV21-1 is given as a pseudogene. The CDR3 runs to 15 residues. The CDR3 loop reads CASSNHGRKGYGYTF. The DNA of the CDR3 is TGTGCCAGCAGCAATCATGGGAGGAAGGGTTATGGCTACACCTTC.

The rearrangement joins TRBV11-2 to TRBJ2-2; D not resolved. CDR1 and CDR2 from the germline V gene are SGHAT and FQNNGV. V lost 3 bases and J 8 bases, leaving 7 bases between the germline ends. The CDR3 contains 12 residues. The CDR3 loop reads CASSFGLGELFF. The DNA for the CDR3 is TGTGCCAGCAGCTTTGGCCTGGGGGAGCTGTTTTTT.

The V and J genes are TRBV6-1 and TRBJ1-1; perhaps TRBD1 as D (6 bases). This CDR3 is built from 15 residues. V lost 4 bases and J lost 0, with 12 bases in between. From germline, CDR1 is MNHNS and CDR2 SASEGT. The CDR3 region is CASSGLGAMNTEAFF. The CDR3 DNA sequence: TGTGCCAGCAGTGGATTGGGGGCAATGAACACTGAAGCTTTCTTT.

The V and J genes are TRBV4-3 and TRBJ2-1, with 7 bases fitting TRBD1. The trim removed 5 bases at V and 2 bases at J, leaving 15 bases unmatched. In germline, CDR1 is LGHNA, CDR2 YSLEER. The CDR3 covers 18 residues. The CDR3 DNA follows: TGCGCCAGCAGCGAAGGAAACCCAAGACAGGGCCCCTACAATGAGCAGTTCTTC. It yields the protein CASSEGNPRQGPYNEQFF.

The DNA of the CDR3 is TGTGCCAGCAGCTTGGGACTAGCGGGAGGTGAGCAGTACTTC. Its translation: CASSLGLAGGEQYF. V usage is TRBV5-6 and J usage is TRBJ2-7, with TRBD2 matching 13 bases. Unmatched junction bases numbered 1, after V lost 0 bases and J lost 7 bases. Germline assignment: CDR1 SGHDT and CDR2 YYEEEE. The CDR3 is made up of 14 amino acids.

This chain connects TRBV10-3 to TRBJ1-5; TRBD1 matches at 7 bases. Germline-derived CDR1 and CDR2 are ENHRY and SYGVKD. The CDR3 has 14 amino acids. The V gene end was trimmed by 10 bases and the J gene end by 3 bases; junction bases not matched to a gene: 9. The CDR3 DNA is TGTGCCAGCAGGGACAGCCCTGACAATCAGCCCCAGCATTTT. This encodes CASRDSPDNQPQHF.

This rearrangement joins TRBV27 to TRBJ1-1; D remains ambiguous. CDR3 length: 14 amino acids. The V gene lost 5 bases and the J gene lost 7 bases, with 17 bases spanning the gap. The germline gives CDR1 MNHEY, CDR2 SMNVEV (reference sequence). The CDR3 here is CASSPTGFGDEAFF. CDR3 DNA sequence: TGTGCCAGCAGTCCAACCGGCTTCGGGGATGAAGCTTTCTTT.

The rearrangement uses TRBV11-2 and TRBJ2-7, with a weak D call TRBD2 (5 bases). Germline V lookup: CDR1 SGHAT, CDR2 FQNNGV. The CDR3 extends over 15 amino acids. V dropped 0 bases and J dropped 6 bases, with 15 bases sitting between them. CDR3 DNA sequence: TGTGCCAGCAGCTTAGAGGTTGGCGGGCTTTTCGAGCAGTACTTC. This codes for CASSLEVGGLFEQYF.

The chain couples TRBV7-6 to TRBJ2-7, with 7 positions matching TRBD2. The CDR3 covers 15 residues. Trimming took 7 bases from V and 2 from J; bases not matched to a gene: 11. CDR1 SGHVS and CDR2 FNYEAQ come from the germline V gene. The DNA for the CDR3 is TGTGCCAGCACCTCCGGCGGGAGCCCTACCTACGAGCAGTACTTC. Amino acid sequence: CASTSGGSPTYEQYF.

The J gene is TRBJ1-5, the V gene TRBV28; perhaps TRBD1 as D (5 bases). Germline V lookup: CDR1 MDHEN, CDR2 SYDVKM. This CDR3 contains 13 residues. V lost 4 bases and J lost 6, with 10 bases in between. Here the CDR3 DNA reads TGTGCCAGCAGTTCTTACGGGGGTCAGCCCCAGCATTTT. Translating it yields CASSSYGGQPQHF.

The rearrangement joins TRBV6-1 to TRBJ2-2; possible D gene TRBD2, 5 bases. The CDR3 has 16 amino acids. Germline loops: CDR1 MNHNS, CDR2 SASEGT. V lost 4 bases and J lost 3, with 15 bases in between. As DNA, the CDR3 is TGTGCCAGCAGTGCTTCTGCGGGCGCGGACACCGGGGAGCTGTTTTTT. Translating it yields CASSASAGADTGELFF.

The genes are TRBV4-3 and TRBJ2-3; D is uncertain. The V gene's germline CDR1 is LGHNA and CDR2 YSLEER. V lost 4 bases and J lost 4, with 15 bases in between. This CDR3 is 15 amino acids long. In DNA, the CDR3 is TGCGCCAGCAGCCTTCGACCCATTCCCCCAGATACGCAGTATTTT. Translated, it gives CASSLRPIPPDTQYF.

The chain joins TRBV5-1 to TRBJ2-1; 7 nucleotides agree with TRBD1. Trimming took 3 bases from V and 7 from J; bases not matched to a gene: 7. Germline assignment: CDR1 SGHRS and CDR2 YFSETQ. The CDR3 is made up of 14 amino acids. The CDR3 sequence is CASSSGPGGNEQFF. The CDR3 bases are TGCGCCAGCAGCTCGGGACCAGGGGGAAATGAGCAGTTCTTC.

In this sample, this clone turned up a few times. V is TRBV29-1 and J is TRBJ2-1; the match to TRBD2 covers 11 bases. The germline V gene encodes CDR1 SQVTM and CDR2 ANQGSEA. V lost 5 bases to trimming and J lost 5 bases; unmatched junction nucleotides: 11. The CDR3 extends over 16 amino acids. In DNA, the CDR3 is TGCAGCGTTCCCGATACTAGCGGGAGCACCAACAATGAGCAGTTCTTC. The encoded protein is CSVPDTSGSTNNEQFF.